Below, 9 T cell receptor beta chains from the same sample are listed, as sequenced in a study of blood T cell repertoires in COVID-19. Some clones are missing from TCRdb's copy, which holds only in-frame ones; the method was immunoSEQ multiplex PCR. The data show some 320,000 clones, 90% seen once. Sequencing used PBMCs or T cells enriched from blood (not recorded which). All receptors come from a man between 60 and 70 years old who had recovered from COVID-19.

The V call is TRBV7-8, the J call TRBJ1-6; tentative D call: TRBD1 (5 bases). Between the trimmed V and J ends, which lost 7 bases and 8 bases, there was a span of 18 bases. The CDR3 sequence is 15 residues long. From germline, CDR1 is SGHVS and CDR2 FQNEAQ. CDR3 sequence (DNA): TGTGCCAGCACTCTAGGGGTCACGGTCTATTCACCCCTCCACTTT. Protein product: CASTLGVTVYSPLHF.

J is TRBJ1-2 and V is TRBV5-6; D is ambiguous. V shed 3 bases and J shed 8 bases, with 20 bases lying between them. The germline V gene encodes CDR1 SGHDT and CDR2 YYEEEE. There are 15 residues in the CDR3. The DNA for the CDR3 is TGTGCCAGCAGCTCAATAGGCAGAGACTTGAAGGGCTACACCTTC. Translating it yields CASSSIGRDLKGYTF.

This chain connects TRBV7-2 to TRBJ1-2; no reliable D call. Per germline, CDR1 SGHTA and CDR2 FQGNSA. The CDR3 totals 15 residues. V was cut by 0 bases and J by 2 bases, with 10 bases left in between. CDR3 sequence: CASSLALGGNYGYTF. The CDR3 DNA is TGTGCCAGCAGCTTAGCGCTCGGCGGGAACTATGGCTACACCTTC.

The chain employs TRBV19 and TRBJ1-2; unclear D gene. Trimming removed 5 bases from V and 8 bases from J, with 18 bases in between. The length of the CDR3 is 14 residues. The V gene's germline CDR1 is LNHDA and CDR2 SQIVND (reference sequence). The DNA of the CDR3 is TGTGCCAGTAGTCACCCCGTCGATGTCGGGGGCTACACCTTC. Protein: CASSHPVDVGGYTF.

This clone was counted once. This rearrangement joins TRBV7-2 to TRBJ1-2; maybe TRBD1 (6 bases). V lost 5 bases to trimming and J lost 2 bases, with 15 bases between them. Germline CDR1 reads SGHTA; CDR2 reads FQGNSA. The CDR3 totals 15 residues. CDR3 DNA sequence: TGTGCCAGCAGCCATACAGGGAAGACAAACTATGGCTACACCTTC. This translates into CASSHTGKTNYGYTF.

The chain carries TRBV3-1 (or the pseudogene TRBV3-2) and TRBJ2-7, with TRBD2 identical over 7 bases. The CDR3 is made up of 14 amino acids. The J segment lost 2 bases and the V segment lost 7 bases, leaving 8 bases of the junction unmatched. The germline CDR1 and CDR2 sequences are LGHDT and YNNKEL (reference sequence). CDR3 amino acids: CASTPAGLPYEQYF. In DNA, the CDR3 is TGTGCCAGCACCCCAGCGGGACTCCCCTACGAGCAGTACTTC.

The rearrangement uses TRBV5-5 and TRBJ1-4; perhaps TRBD1 as D (6 bases). The ends were cut back, 2 bases at V and 4 bases at J, with 15 bases in the middle. The length of the CDR3 is 16 residues. Looked up from germline, CDR1 is SGHKS and CDR2 is YYEKEE (reference sequence). CDR3 in DNA: TGTGCCAGCAGCTTTTCTCTGCTGGACAGTAATGAAAAACTGTTTTTT. Amino acids: CASSFSLLDSNEKLFF.

The chain employs TRBV2 and TRBJ2-2; 8 positions match TRBD2. There are 14 residues in the CDR3. J gave up 5 bases and V 7 bases, and 6 bases lay outside the gene matches. Germline V gene data show CDR1 as SNHLY and CDR2 as FYNNEI. The CDR3 DNA follows: TGTGCCAGCAACCCGGGGGGGCGTACCGGGGAGCTGTTTTTT. Translating gives CASNPGGRTGELFF.

The chain uses TRBV6-5 and TRBJ2-5; D is possibly TRBD2 (5 bases). V was trimmed by 6 bases and J by 4 bases, leaving 18 bases between them. The CDR3 spans 15 residues. Germline V gene lookup returns CDR1 MNHEY and CDR2 SVGAGI. Here the CDR3 DNA reads TGTGCCAGCAGAAGGTTTGATCCTGAGGGAGAGACCCAGTACTTC. Amino acid sequence: CASRRFDPEGETQYF.